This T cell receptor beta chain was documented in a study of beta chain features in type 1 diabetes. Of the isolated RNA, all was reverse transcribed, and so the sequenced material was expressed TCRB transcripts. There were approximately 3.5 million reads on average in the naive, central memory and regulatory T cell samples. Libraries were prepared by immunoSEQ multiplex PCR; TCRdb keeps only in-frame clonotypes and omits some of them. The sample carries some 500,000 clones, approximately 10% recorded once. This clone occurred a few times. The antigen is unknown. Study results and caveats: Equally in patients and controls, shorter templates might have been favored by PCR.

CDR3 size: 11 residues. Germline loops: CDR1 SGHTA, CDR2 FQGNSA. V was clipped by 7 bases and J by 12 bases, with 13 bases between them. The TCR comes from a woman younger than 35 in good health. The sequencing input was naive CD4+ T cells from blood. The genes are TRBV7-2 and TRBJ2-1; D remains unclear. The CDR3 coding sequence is TGTGCCAGCACCCCGTCGACGACGCAGTTCTTC. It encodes CASTPSTTQFF.